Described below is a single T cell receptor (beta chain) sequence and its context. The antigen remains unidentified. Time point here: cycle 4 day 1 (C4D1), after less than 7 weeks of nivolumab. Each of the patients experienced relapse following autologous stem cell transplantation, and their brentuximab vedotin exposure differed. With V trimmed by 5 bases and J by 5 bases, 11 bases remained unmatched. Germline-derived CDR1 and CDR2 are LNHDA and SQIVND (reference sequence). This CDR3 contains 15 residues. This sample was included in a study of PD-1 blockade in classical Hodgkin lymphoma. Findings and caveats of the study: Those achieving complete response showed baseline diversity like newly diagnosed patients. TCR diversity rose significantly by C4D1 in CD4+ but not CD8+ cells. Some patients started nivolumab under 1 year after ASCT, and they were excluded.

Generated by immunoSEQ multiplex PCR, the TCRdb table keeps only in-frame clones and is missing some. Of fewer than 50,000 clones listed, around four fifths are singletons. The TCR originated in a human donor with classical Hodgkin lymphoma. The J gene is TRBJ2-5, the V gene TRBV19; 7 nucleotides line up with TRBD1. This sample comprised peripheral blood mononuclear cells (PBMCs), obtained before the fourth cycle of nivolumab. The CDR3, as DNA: TGTGCCAGTAGTTTGGACAGGCGGTTAAGTGAGACCCAGTACTTC. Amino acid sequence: CASSLDRRLSETQYF.